This T cell receptor beta chain was found in a study of blood T cell repertoires in COVID-19 (dated by TCRdb to 2020 to 2021). Turning to the overall study: The collaborator samples originated in the United States, Italy and Spain and spanned the acute and convalescent phases of COVID-19. Where available, HLA class I and class II types were taken from metadata supplied by the sample provider and were not determined by assay-based typing. The prospective study material was composed of cDNA or gDNA derived from T cells, B-cell-depleted T cells, or PBMCs. The samples were drawn from the first 160 participants of the ongoing ImmuneRACE study and from 1,254 subjects provided by 6 global collaborators. Nearly every sample came with metadata listing a de-identified subject ID, COVID-19 status, age in years and sex. The repertoires were made available in a free public database intended to serve as a resource for research on the immune response to SARS-CoV-2. Subjects who had been exposed to COVID-19, were actively infected with it, or had recovered from it provided the deeply sampled blood TCRbeta repertoires that made up the dataset.

Participants in the prospective study were aged about 18 to 90 years, lived in more than 20 United States geographic areas, and enrolled through a virtual design. To assign participants to cohorts, the prospective study relied on clinical history that participants themselves reported in a screening survey and a study questionnaire. ImmuneRACE Cohort 3 recovered participants were defined by two consecutive negative NP/OP PCR tests, healthcare professional clearance, or symptom resolution. In the prospective study, mobile phlebotomists collected whole blood, serum and a nasopharyngeal or oropharyngeal swab from each participant. Prospective study participants could optionally give additional blood draws and questionnaires over an approximately 2-month period. Before DNA extraction, prospective study blood samples were shipped either frozen or at room temperature. The paper as a whole reports these results and caveats: How much clinical and demographic metadata was included differed by source and by participant, and the metadata was provided uncurated.

A remark on this clone: Its cognate antigen has yet to be identified. No quality values exist for individual bases; no much larger clone is one base distant.

Including the terminal cysteine and phenylalanine, the CDR3 comprises 16 residues. Of all the DNA, just the CDR3 is kept, 48 bases in frame from base 1. The CDR1 and CDR2 encoded by the germline V gene are SQVTM and ANQGSEA. The junction carries 23 bases between V and J, which are trimmed by 5 bases and 4 bases respectively. The immunoSEQ Assay, a bias-controlled multiplex PCR, was used to amplify TCRbeta CDR3 regions from genomic DNA. The authors' analysis ran thus. The number of nucleated cells in each sample was estimated from the amplification of reference gene primers within the assay. To quantify the absolute abundance of each unique TCRbeta CDR3 rearrangement, sequence reads were collapsed and filtered. Productive Simpson clonality was computed per sample as the square root of Simpson's diversity index over productive rearrangements. This immuneACCESS table, as held by TCRdb, lists in-frame sequences with V and J called but not all clones. Of the missing ones, under half trace to an unresolved V gene in checked studies; the others have no known cause. The V and J calls and clone size are taken from that table; D and trimming were inferred from the DNA. The sample has some 200,000 clones on record, roughly nine tenths of them singletons. The ten biggest clones cover 2% to 2.5% of the sample.

The clonotype was recovered from a woman in her 30s who had recovered from COVID-19. Sequenced sample: PBMCs or T cells enriched from blood (not recorded which). This chain joins TRBV29-1 to TRBJ1-1, with TRBD1 tentatively as D gene (6 bases match). At the DNA level, the sequence is TGCAGCGTTATGTATTGGGACACCAAAAAGGGCACTGAAGCTTTCTTT. Translated, this gives CSVMYWDTKKGTEAFF.